The 10 T cell receptor beta chains below come from one sample, sequenced in a study of OX40 agonist ivuxolimab in advanced cancers. TCRdb's table, derived via immunoSEQ multiplex PCR, lists solely in-frame clones and lacks some. Among 100,000 or so clones listed, approximately 89% were seen once. Sequencing was performed on CD4+ or CD8+ T cells sorted from blood, taken in a trial of the OX40 agonist ivuxolimab. Receptor source: an adult with an advanced solid tumor such as melanoma, head and neck, liver or kidney cancer.

The rearrangement joins TRBV5-1 to TRBJ2-1; tentative D call: TRBD1 (6 bases). CDR1 is SGHRS and CDR2 is YFSETQ in the germline V gene. V gave up 0 bases and J gave up 8 bases, with 12 bases separating them. CDR3 length equals 14 residues. CDR3 residues: CASSLESGVDEQFF. The CDR3, as DNA: TGCGCCAGCAGCTTGGAATCAGGGGTGGATGAGCAGTTCTTC.

The gene calls are TRBV7-2 and TRBJ2-5; D assignment may be TRBD1 or TRBD2 (5 bases each). This CDR3 has 14 residues. The V end lost 6 bases, the J end lost 2 bases, and 13 bases lay between the germline ends. The germline CDR1 and CDR2 sequences are SGHTA and FQGNSA. CDR3: CASSSDGTQETQYF. In DNA, the CDR3 is TGTGCCAGCAGTTCGGACGGGACGCAAGAGACCCAGTACTTC.

The CDR3 DNA is TGTGCCAGCAGCTTAGACCCCGCGCGGGGCGGGTACGAGCAGTACTTC. Encoded protein: CASSLDPARGGYEQYF. The gene calls are TRBV7-2 and TRBJ2-7, with a weak D call TRBD2 (6 bases). Germline-derived CDR1 and CDR2 are SGHTA and FQGNSA. The CDR3 extends over 16 amino acids. V was pared by 1 base and J by 4 bases, with 17 bases between.

The J gene is TRBJ2-1, the V gene TRBV29-1, with TRBD2 matching 7 bases. The length of the CDR3 is 13 residues. Looked up from germline, CDR1 is SQVTM and CDR2 is ANQGSEA. Trimming removed 5 bases from V and 9 bases from J; junction bases left unmatched: 10. CDR3 DNA sequence: TGCAGCGTTAAGATAGCGGGCATCGGTGAGCAGTTCTTC. Protein product: CSVKIAGIGEQFF.

The chain carries TRBV29-1 and TRBJ2-7; D gene ambiguous. Germline assignment: CDR1 SQVTM and CDR2 ANQGSEA. The germline V and J ends were trimmed by 3 bases and 4 bases, with 7 bases remaining between them. The length of the CDR3 is 11 residues. The CDR3 sequence is CSVEASYEQYF. The CDR3 DNA sequence: TGCAGCGTTGAGGCCAGTTACGAGCAGTACTTC.

The CDR3 loop is CASSYGTEAFF. CDR3 DNA sequence: TGTGCCAGCAGTTATGGCACTGAAGCTTTCTTT. The chain employs TRBV6-6 and TRBJ1-1; D gene ambiguous. The CDR3 consists of 11 residues. Trimming removed 3 bases at V and 4 bases at J, with 3 bases between. Per germline, CDR1 MNHNY and CDR2 SVGAGI (reference sequence).

The chain couples TRBV18 to TRBJ1-6; tentatively, D is TRBD1 (5 bases). Germline CDR1 and CDR2: KGHSH and LQKENI. This CDR3 has 14 amino acids. The ends were cut back, 3 bases at V and 7 bases at J, with 10 bases in the middle. The CDR3 DNA reads as TGTGCCAGCTCACCCGGGACGGCGAATTCACCCCTCCACTTT. Its protein is CASSPGTANSPLHF.

The chain uses TRBV30 and TRBJ2-7; 13 nucleotides line up with TRBD2. Germline loops: CDR1 GTSNPN, CDR2 SVGIG (reference sequence). This CDR3 region has 15 residues. The ends lost 7 bases at V and 6 bases at J; junction bases unmatched: 12. This CDR3 reads CASRTSGSLGGEQYF. In DNA form, the CDR3 reads TGTGCCTCCCGGACTAGCGGGAGCCTTGGGGGCGAGCAGTACTTC.

The chain combines TRBV28 with TRBJ1-5; D gene uncertain. Deletions cut 8 bases from V and 5 bases from J, with 13 bases between. The CDR3 loop spans 13 amino acids. Looked up from germline, CDR1 is MDHEN and CDR2 is SYDVKM. CDR3 nucleotide sequence: TGTGCCAGCTCCATCGGGTTCGATCAGCCCCAGCATTTT. Translated: CASSIGFDQPQHF.

The V and J genes are TRBV7-2 and TRBJ2-1; 10 bases line up with TRBD2. Per germline, CDR1 SGHTA and CDR2 FQGNSA. This CDR3 spans 16 amino acids. Trimming removed 5 bases from V and 2 bases from J; junction bases left unmatched: 6. CDR3 loop: CASSPSSGGTYNEQFF. CDR3 sequence (DNA): TGTGCCAGCAGCCCTAGTAGCGGGGGGACCTACAATGAGCAGTTCTTC.